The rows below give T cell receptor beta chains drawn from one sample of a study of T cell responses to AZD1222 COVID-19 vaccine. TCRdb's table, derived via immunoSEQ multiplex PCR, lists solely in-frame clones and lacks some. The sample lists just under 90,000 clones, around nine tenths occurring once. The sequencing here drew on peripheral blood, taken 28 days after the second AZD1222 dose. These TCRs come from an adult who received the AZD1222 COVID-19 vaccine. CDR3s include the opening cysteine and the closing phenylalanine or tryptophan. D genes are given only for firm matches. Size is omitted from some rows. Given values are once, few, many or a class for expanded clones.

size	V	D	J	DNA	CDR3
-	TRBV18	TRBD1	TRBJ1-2	TGTGCCAGCTCACCATCCTCGGACAGGGTTAACTATGGCTACACCTTC	CASSPSSDRVNYGYTF
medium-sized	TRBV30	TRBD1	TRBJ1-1	TGTGCCTGGAGTCCCTGGACAGGTACGAACACTGAAGCTTTCTTT	CAWSPWTGTNTEAFF
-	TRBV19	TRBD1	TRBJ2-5	TGTGCCAGTAGTATCCCAAGACAGGGAAGAAGAGAGACCCAGTACTTC	CASSIPRQGRRETQYF
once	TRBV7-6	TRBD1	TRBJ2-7	TGTGCCAGCAGCTTAGCGGGGACAGGGAACGAGCAGTACTTC	CASSLAGTGNEQYF
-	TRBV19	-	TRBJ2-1	TGTGCCAGTAGACGAAAGGTCCCAACAGTAGCGGATGAGCAGTTCTTC	CASRRKVPTVADEQFF
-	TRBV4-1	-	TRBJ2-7	TGCGCCAGCAGCCAACCGTCCGGGGCGACCGCCGAGCAGTACTTC	CASSQPSGATAEQYF
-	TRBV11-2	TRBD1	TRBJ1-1	TGTGCCAGCAGCTTAGGGGGACAGATGAACACTGAAGCTTTCTTT	CASSLGGQMNTEAFF
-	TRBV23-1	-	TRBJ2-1	TGCGCCAGCAGTCAAGCCGTAGGGGCCCCTTCCTACAATGAGCAGTTCTTC	CASSQAVGAPSYNEQFF
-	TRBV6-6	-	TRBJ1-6	TGTGCCAGCAGCGTAAACAGGGTCTCCTTAAATTCACCCCTCCACTTT	CASSVNRVSLNSPLHF
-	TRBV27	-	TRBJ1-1	TGTGCCAGCAGTTTTATTGGAGGGACTGAAGCTTTCTTT	CASSFIGGTEAFF
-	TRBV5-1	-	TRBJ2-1	TGCGCCAGCAGCCCCGGGACGGACGATGAGCAGTTCTTC	CASSPGTDDEQFF
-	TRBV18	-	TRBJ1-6	TGTGCCAGCTCACCAGGGGGCTCACCCCTCCACTTT	CASSPGGSPLHF
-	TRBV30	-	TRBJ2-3	TGTGCCTGGAGTGTGTACAGGGATATAGATACGCAGTATTTT	CAWSVYRDIDTQYF
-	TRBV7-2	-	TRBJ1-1	TGTGCCAGCAGCTTCGGTGGGCCCACTGAAGCTTTCTTT	CASSFGGPTEAFF
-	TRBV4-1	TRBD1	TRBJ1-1	TGCGCCAGCATTAAAAGCCGGAGACAGGGGGCGAAGAACACTGAAGCTTTCTTT	CASIKSRRQGAKNTEAFF
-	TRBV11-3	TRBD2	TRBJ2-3	TGTGCCAGCAGCTTTAGCGGGGGGCTGAGGTATTTT	CASSFSGGLRYF
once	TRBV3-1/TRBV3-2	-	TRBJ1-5	TGTGCCAGCAGCCATGGGGGCGGCAATCAGCCCCAGCATTTT	CASSHGGGNQPQHF
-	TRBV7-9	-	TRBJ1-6	TGTGCCAGCAGCCCCAAGTTAATCACCGATAATTCACCCCTCCACTTT	CASSPKLITDNSPLHF
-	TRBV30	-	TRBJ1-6	TGTGCCTGGAGCCGCAATTCACCCCTCCACTTT	CAWSRNSPLHF
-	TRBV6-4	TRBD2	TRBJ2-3	TGTGCCAGCCAACGGTTTAGCGGGGCGGCAGATACGCAGTATTTT	CASQRFSGAADTQYF
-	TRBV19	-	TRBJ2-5	TGTGCCAGTAGTATAGGGGTAAGGGTGGCCCAAGAGACCCAGTACTTC	CASSIGVRVAQETQYF
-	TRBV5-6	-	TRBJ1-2	TGTGCCAGCAGCTCGAATTATGGCTACACCTTC	CASSSNYGYTF
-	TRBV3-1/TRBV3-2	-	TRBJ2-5	TGTGCCAGCAGCCCAGGGCTAGCTGGTGAGACCCAGTACTTC	CASSPGLAGETQYF
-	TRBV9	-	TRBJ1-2	TGTGCCAGCAGCGTAGGCGGGTTCGGAGAGGTCTATGGCTACACCTTC	CASSVGGFGEVYGYTF
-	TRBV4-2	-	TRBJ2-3	TGTGCCAGCAGCCAAGAGGGGGGCCCTACAGATACGCAGTATTTT	CASSQEGGPTDTQYF
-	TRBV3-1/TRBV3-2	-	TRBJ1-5	TGTGACCATCAGCCCCAGCATTTT	CDHQPQHF
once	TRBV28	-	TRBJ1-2	TGTGCCAGCAGTCTTAAGGGGTACTATGGCTACACCTTC	CASSLKGYYGYTF
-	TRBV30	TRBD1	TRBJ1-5	TGTGCCTGGAGGTCCCAGGGGGCCGAGTTACAGCCCCAGCATTTT	CAWRSQGAELQPQHF
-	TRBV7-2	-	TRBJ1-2	TGTGCCAGCAGCTTTCCCAGCAGGCCTCTCTCTGGCTACACCTTC	CASSFPSRPLSGYTF
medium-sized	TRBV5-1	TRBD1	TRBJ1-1	TGCGCCAGCAGCTTGTTCCCGGGACAGGGATTGCGAATGAACACTGAAGCTTTCTTT	CASSLFPGQGLRMNTEAFF
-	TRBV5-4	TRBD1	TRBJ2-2	TGTGCCAGCAGCCTCGGACAGGGACGATTGTTTTTT	CASSLGQGRLFF
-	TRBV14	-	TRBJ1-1	TGTGCCAGCAGCCAGCGCATAGGGGGGACGGTAACTGAAGCTTTCTTT	CASSQRIGGTVTEAFF
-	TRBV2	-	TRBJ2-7	TGTGCCAGCAGTGAAGGGGTTGTCTCCTACGAGCAGTACTTC	CASSEGVVSYEQYF
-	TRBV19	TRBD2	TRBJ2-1	TGTGCCAGTAGCCCGGGACTAGCGGGGTCTCAGGAGCAGTTCTTC	CASSPGLAGSQEQFF
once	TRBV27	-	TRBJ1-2	TGTGCCAGCAGTATCGGGTCAGACTATGGCTACACCTTC	CASSIGSDYGYTF
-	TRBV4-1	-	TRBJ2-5	TGCGCCAGCAGCCAAGGCGGGACCAGACCTCAAGAGACCCAGTACTTC	CASSQGGTRPQETQYF
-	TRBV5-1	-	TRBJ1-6	TGCGCCAGCAGCTTCGCCACTATAAAGAGCTCCTATAATTCACCCCTCCACTTT	CASSFATIKSSYNSPLHF
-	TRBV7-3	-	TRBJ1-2	TGTGCCAGCAGCTTAACAGGCGACGGCGGCGGCTACACCTTC	CASSLTGDGGGYTF
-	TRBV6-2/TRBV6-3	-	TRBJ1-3	TGTGCCAGCAGTTACCCCATACTTAGCAGGACACGCTCTGGAAACACCATATATTTT	CASSYPILSRTRSGNTIYF
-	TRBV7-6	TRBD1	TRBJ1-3	TGTGCCAGCAGTCGGACAGGGGGTTCTGGAAACACCATATATTTT	CASSRTGGSGNTIYF
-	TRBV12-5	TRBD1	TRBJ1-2	TGTGCTAGTGGTTTGCCCCGGGACAGGGATGGCTACACCTTC	CASGLPRDRDGYTF
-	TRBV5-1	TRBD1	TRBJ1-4	TGCGCCAGCAGGGTACCGGGACAGGAAAACGAAAAACTGTTTTTT	CASRVPGQENEKLFF
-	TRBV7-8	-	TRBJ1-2	TGTGCCAGCAGCTTAGCGGACGGAGGCTATGGCTACACCTTC	CASSLADGGYGYTF
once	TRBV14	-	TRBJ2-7	TGTGCCAGCAGCCAAGAAGGCCAGGGACTCTACGAGCAGTACTTC	CASSQEGQGLYEQYF
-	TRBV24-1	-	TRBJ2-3	TGTGCCACCAGTGATTTTCGGGGGACTAGCACAGATACGCAGTATTTT	CATSDFRGTSTDTQYF
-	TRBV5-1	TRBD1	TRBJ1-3	TGCGCCAGCAGCTTGGCAAGGACAGGGGCCAACCGCTCTGGAAACACCATATATTTT	CASSLARTGANRSGNTIYF
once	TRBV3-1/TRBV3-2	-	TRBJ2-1	TGTGCCAGCAGCCAAGCGCAGGGAGAGCAGTTCTTC	CASSQAQGEQFF
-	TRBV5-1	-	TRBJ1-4	TGCGCCAGCAGCTCGGACGGAGGGGTGGAAAAACTGTTTTTT	CASSSDGGVEKLFF
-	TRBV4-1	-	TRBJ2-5	TGCGCCAGCAGCCAAGATAGGGGCCTACCGAGGGAGACCCAGTACTTC	CASSQDRGLPRETQYF
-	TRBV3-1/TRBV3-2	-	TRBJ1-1	TGTGCCAGCAGCCAAGATTTTTGGCAGAACACTGAAGCTTTCTTT	CASSQDFWQNTEAFF